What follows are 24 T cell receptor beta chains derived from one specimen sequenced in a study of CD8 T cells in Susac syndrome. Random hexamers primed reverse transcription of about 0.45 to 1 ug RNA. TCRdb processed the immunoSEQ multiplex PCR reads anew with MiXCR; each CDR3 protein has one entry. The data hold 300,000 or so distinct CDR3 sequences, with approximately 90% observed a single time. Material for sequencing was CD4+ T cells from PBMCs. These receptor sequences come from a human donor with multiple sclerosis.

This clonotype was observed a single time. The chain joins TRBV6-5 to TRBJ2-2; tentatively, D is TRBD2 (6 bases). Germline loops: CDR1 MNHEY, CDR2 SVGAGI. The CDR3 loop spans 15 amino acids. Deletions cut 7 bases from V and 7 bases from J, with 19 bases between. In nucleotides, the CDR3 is TGTGCCAGCAAAGAGGAGGGACTTATAGTCGGGGAGCTGTTTTTT. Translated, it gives CASKEEGLIVGELFF.

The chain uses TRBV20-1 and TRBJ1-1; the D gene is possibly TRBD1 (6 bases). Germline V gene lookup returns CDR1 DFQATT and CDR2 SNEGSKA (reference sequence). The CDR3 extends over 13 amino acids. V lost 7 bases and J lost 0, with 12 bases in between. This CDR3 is CSGAGQLNTEAFF. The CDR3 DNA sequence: TGCAGTGGCGCCGGACAGCTGAACACTGAAGCTTTCTTT.

CDR3 in DNA: TGTGCCAGCATTGCGCGGCAAGGAGCCTACGAGCAGTACTTC. Its translation: CASIARQGAYEQYF. V and J are TRBV2 and TRBJ2-7; no definite D call. The ends were cut back, 7 bases at V and 2 bases at J, with 15 bases in the middle. The germline CDR1 and CDR2 sequences are SNHLY and FYNNEI. This CDR3 is 14 amino acids long.

The CDR3: CASSTQAGNTEAFF. The CDR3, as DNA: TGTGCCAGTTCGACCCAGGCGGGGAACACTGAAGCTTTCTTT. J is TRBJ1-1 and V is TRBV19; D remains ambiguous. CDR1 is LNHDA and CDR2 is SQIVND in the germline V gene (reference sequence). The CDR3 is made up of 14 amino acids. V lost 8 bases and J 1 base, leaving 14 bases between the germline ends.

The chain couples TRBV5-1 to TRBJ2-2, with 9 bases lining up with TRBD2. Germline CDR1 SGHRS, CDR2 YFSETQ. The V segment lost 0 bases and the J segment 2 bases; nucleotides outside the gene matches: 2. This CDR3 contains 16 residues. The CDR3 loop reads CASSLATSGNTGELFF. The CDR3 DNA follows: TGCGCCAGCAGCTTGGCGACTAGCGGCAACACCGGGGAGCTGTTTTTT. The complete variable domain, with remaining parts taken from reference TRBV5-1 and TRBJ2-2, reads KAGVTQTPRYLIKTRGQQVTLSCSPISGHRSVSWYQQTPGQGLQFLFEYFSETQRNKGNFPGRFSGRQFSNSRSEMNVSTLELGDSALYLCASSLATSGNTGELFFGEGSRLTVL.

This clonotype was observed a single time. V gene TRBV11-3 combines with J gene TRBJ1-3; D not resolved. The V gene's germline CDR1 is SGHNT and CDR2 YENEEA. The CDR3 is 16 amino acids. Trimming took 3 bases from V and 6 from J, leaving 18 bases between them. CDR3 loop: CASSFKFPSLTNTIYF. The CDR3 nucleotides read TGTGCCAGCAGCTTCAAGTTTCCATCCCTCACAAACACCATATATTTT. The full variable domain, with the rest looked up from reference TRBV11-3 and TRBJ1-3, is EAGVVQSPRYKIIEKKQPVAFWCNPISGHNTLYWYLQNLGQGPELLIRYENEEAVDDSQLPKDRFSAERLKGVDSTLKIQPAELGDSAVYLCASSFKFPSLTNTIYFGEGSWLTVV.

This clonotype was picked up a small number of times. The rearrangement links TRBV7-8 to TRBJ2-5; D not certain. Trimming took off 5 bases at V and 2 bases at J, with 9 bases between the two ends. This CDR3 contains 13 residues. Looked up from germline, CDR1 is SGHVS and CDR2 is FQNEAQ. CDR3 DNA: TGTGCCAGCAGCACCCATCCTCAAGAGACCCAGTACTTC. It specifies CASSTHPQETQYF.

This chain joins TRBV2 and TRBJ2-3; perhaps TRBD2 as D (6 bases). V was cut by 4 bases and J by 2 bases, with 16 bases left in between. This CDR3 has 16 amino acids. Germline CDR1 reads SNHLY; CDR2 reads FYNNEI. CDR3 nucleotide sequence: TGTGCCAGCAGTGGTGGGACTGGAATATCCACAGATACGCAGTATTTT. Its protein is CASSGGTGISTDTQYF.

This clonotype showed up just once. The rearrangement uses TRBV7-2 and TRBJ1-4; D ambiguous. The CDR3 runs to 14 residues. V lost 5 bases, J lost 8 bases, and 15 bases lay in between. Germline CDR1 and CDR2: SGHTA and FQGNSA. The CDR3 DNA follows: TGTGCCAGCAGCCCTAAGAGTCGCCCGGAAAAACTGTTTTTT. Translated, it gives CASSPKSRPEKLFF.

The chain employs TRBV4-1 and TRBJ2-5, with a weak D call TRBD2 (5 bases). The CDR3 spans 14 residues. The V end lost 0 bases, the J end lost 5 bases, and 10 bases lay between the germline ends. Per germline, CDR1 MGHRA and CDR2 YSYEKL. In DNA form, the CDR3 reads TGCGCCAGCAGCCAAGATCTACTAGTGGAGACCCAGTACTTC. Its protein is CASSQDLLVETQYF.

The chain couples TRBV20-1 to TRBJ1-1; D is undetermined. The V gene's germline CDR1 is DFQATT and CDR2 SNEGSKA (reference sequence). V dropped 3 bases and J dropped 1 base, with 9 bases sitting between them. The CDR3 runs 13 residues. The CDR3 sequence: CSARMHPNTEAFF. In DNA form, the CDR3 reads TGCAGTGCTAGGATGCACCCGAACACTGAAGCTTTCTTT.

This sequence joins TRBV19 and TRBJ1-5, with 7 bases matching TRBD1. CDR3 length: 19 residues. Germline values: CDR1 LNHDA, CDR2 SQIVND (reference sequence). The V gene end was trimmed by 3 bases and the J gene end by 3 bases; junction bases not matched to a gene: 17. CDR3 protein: CASSMVGLSAGGPNQPQHF. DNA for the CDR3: TGTGCCAGTAGTATGGTAGGGTTGAGTGCAGGGGGACCCAATCAGCCCCAGCATTTT.

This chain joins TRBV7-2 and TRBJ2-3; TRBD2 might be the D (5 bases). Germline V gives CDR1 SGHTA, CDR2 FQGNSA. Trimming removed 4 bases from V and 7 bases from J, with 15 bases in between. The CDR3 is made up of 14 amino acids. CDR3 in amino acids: CASSSGPRGNTQYF. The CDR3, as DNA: TGTGCCAGCAGCTCCGGGCCCCGGGGAAATACGCAGTATTTT.

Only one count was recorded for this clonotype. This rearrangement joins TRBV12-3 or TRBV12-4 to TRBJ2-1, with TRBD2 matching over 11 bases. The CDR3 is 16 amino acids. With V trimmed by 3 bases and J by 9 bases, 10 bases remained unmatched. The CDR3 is CASSFSPSGGLGEQFF. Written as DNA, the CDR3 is TGTGCCAGCAGTTTTTCACCTAGCGGGGGGCTAGGTGAGCAGTTCTTC.

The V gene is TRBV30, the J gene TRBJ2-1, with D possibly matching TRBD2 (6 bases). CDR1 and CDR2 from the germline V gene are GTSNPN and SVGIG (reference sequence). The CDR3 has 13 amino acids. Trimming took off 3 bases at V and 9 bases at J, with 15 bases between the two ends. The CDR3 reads CAWRRTSITEQFF. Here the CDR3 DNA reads TGTGCCTGGAGGAGAACTAGCATCACTGAGCAGTTCTTC.

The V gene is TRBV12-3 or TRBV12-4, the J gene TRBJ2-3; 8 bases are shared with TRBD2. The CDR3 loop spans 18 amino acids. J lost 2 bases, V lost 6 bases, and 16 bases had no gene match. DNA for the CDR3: TGTGCCAGCAGCCGTTATCCCGTAGCGGGGTCCCTCACAGATACGCAGTATTTT. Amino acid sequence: CASSRYPVAGSLTDTQYF.

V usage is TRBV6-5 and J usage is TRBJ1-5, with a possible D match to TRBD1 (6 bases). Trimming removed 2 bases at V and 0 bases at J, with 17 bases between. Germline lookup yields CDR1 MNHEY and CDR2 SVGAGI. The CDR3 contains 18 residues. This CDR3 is CASSYPRGQGYSNQPQHF. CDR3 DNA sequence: TGTGCCAGCAGTTACCCCCGGGGGCAGGGTTATAGCAATCAGCCCCAGCATTTT.

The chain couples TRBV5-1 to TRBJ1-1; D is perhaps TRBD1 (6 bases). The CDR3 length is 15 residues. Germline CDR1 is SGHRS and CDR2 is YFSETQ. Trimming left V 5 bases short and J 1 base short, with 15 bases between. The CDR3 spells CASRTGDNRNTEAFF. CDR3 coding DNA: TGCGCCAGCAGGACCGGGGACAACAGGAACACTGAAGCTTTCTTT.

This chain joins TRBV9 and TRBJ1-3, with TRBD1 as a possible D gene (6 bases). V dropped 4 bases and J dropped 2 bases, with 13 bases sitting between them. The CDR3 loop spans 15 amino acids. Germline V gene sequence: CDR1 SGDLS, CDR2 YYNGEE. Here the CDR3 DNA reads TGTGCCAGCAGCCCTCGGGGGCCCGCTGGAAACACCATATATTTT. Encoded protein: CASSPRGPAGNTIYF. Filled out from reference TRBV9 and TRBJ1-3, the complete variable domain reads DSGVTQTPKHLITATGQRVTLRCSPRSGDLSVYWYQQSLDQGLQFLIQYYNGEERAKGNILERFSAQQFPDLHSELNLSSLELGDSALYFCASSPRGPAGNTIYFGEGSWLTVV.

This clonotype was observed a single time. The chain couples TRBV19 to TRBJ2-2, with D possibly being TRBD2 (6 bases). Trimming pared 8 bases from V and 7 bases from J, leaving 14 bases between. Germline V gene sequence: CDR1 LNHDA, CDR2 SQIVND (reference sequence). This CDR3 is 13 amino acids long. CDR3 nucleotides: TGTGCCAGTTGCCAGTCCGGGGGCGGGGAGCTGTTTTTT. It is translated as CASCQSGGGELFF.

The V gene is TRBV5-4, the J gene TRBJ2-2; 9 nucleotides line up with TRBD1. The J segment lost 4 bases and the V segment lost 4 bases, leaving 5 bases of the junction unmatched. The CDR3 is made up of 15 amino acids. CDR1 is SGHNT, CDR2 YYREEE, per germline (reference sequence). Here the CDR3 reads CASSQQGQGTGELFF. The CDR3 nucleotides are TGTGCCAGCAGCCAACAGGGACAGGGCACCGGGGAGCTGTTTTTT.

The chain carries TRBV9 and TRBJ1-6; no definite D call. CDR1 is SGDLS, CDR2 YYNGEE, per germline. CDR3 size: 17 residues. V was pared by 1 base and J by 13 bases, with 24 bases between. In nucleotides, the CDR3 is TGTGCCAGCAGCGTATCCCCCTCGACGGACTTGGCTGGGCCCCTCCACTTT. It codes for CASSVSPSTDLAGPLHF.

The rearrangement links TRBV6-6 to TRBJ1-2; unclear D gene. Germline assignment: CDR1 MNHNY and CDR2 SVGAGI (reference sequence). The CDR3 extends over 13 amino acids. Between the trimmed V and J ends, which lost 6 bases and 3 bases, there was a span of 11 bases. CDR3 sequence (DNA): TGTGCCAGCAGGTCGCCCCGCTACTATGGCTACACCTTC. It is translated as CASRSPRYYGYTF.

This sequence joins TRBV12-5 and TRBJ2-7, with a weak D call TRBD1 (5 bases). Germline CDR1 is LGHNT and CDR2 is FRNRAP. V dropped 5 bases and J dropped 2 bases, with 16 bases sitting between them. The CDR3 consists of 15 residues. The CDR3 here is CASGPQGIATYEQYF. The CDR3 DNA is TGTGCTAGTGGTCCTCAGGGAATAGCCACCTACGAGCAGTACTTC.